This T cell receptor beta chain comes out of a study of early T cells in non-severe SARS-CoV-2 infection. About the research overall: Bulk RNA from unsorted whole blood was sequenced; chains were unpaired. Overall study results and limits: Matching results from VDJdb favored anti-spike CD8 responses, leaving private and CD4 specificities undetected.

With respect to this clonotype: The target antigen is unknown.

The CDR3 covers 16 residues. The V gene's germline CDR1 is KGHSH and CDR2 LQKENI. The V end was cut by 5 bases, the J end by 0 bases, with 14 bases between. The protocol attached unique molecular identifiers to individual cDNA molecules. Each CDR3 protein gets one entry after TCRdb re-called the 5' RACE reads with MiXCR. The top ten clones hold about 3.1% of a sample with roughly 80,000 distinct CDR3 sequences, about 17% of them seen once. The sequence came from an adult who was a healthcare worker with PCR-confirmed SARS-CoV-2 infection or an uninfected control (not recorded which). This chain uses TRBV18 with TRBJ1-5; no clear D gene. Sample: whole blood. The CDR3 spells CASSKSPGNSNQPQHF. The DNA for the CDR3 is TGTGCCAGCTCAAAGTCCCCCGGAAATAGCAATCAGCCCCAGCATTTT.